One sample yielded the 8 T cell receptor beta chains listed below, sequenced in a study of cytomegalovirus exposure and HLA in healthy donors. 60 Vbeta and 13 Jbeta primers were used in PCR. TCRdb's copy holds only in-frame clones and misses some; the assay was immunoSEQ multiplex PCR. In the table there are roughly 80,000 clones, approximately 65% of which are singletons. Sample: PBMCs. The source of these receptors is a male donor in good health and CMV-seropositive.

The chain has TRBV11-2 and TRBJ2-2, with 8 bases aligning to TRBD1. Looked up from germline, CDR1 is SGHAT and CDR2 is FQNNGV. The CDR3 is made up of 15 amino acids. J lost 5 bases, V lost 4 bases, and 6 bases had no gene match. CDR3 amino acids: CASSSTTGETGELFF. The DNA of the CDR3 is TGTGCCAGCAGCTCGACGACAGGGGAAACCGGGGAGCTGTTTTTT.

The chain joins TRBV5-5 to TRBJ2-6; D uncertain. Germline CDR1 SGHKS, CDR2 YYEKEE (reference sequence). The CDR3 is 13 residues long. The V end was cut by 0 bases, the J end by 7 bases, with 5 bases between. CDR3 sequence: CASSLDRANVLTF. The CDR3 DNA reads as TGTGCCAGCAGCTTGGACAGAGCCAACGTCCTGACTTTC.

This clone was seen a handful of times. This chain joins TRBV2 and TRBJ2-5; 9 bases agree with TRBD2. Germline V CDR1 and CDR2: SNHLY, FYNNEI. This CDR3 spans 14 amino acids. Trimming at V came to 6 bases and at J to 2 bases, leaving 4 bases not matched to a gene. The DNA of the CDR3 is TGTGCCAGCAGGATAGCGGGAGCGCAAGAGACCCAGTACTTC. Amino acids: CASRIAGAQETQYF.

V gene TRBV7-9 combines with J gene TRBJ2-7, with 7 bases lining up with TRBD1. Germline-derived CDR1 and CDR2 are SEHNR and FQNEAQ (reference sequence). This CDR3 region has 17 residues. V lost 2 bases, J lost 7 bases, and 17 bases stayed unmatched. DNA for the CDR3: TGTGCCAGCAGCTTACCCCGGGACAGCGATGATCTCTGGGAGCAGTACTTC. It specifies CASSLPRDSDDLWEQYF.

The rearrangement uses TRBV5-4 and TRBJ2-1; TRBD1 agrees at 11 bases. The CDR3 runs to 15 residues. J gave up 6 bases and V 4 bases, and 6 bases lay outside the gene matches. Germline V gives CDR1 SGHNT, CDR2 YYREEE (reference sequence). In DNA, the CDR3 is TGTGCCAGCAGCCCGGGGGGGACAGGGGGCAATGAGCAGTTCTTC. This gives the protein CASSPGGTGGNEQFF.

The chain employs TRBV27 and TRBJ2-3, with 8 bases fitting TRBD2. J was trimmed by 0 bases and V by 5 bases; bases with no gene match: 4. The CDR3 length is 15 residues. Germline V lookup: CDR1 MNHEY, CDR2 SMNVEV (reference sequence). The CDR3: CASSILAASTDTQYF. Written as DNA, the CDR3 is TGTGCCAGCAGTATACTAGCGGCTAGCACAGATACGCAGTATTTT.

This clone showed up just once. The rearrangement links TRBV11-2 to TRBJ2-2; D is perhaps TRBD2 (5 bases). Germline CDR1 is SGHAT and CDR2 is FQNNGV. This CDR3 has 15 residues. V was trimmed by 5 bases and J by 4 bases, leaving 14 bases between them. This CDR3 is CASSGQAGGTGELFF. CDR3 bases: TGTGCCAGCAGCGGTCAGGCGGGCGGCACCGGGGAGCTGTTTTTT.

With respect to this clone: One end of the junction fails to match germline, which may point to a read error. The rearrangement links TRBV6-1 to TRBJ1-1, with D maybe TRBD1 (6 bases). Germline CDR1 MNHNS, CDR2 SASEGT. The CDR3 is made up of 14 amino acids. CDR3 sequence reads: CATSWGTMNNEAFF. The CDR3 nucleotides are TGTGCCACTTCCTGGGGGACAATGAACAATGAAGCTTTCTTT.